A selection of T cell receptor beta chains follows, all from one sample in a study of CD8+ T cells in alopecia areata. Generated by immunoSEQ multiplex PCR, the TCRdb table keeps only in-frame clones and is missing some. The table records around 120,000 clones, 55% to 65% of them present only once. Sequenced: CD4+ T cells sorted from blood. The source is a human donor in good health. The CDR3 runs from the conserved cysteine through the conserved F or W. Each record gives: V gene, J gene, D gene, CDR3 DNA, CDR3 protein. D genes are given only for firm matches.

TRBV29-1	TRBJ2-1	TRBD2	TGCAGCCACCTCGGGCTAGCGGGGGGAGGTGAGCAGTTCTTC	CSHLGLAGGGEQFF
TRBV29-1	TRBJ1-1	-	TGCAGCGCCTATTTCACTGAAGCTTTCTTT	CSAYFTEAFF
TRBV4-1	TRBJ1-1	-	TGCGCCAGCAGCTTGGAGGGATCGAACACTGAAGCTTTCTTT	CASSLEGSNTEAFF
TRBV6-5	TRBJ1-2	TRBD1	TGTGCCAGCAGACCGACAGGGGGGAACTATGGCTACACCTTC	CASRPTGGNYGYTF
TRBV23-1	TRBJ1-1	-	TGCGCCAGCAGTCAATATATGAGGGAGGAGAAAAACACTGAAGCTTTCTTT	CASSQYMREEKNTEAFF
TRBV4-1	TRBJ1-4	-	TGCGCCAGCAGCCAAGATCGAGCAGCTCTTAATGAAAAACTGTTTTTT	CASSQDRAALNEKLFF
TRBV13	TRBJ1-1	-	TGTGCCAGCAGCCTCGATCGAAGCACTGAAGCTTTCTTT	CASSLDRSTEAFF
TRBV2	TRBJ2-7	TRBD2	TGTGCCAGTTTAGCGGGGGTGGACGAGCAGTACTTC	CASLAGVDEQYF
TRBV30	TRBJ2-7	TRBD2	TGTGCCTGGAGTGTACGGCGGGGGGGCCCCTACGAGCAGTACTTC	CAWSVRRGGPYEQYF
TRBV7-2	TRBJ1-2	TRBD1	TGTGCCAGCAGCTTAGGAAGGACAGGGCAAGGGGGCTACACCTTC	CASSLGRTGQGGYTF
TRBV5-6	TRBJ2-6	TRBD1	TGTGCCAGCAGCCCGGATAGAGGGGGCGTCTCTGGGGCCAACGTCCTGACTTTC	CASSPDRGGVSGANVLTF